Listed below are T cell receptor beta chains from one sample, sequenced in a study of blood T cell repertoires in COVID-19. The repertoire was sequenced with immunoSEQ multiplex PCR; TCRdb's copy has only in-frame clones and lacks some. The sample lists 200,000 to 300,000 clones, approximately 90% seen once, with roughly 4% in the top ten. The sample consisted of peripheral blood. The receptors were gathered from a man aged 55 to 69 who had recovered from COVID-19. Each CDR3 is given with its conserved first and last residue. Fields, in order: CDR3 DNA, CDR3 protein, CDR3 length, V gene, J gene, D gene, clone size. The D gene is left open where the match is weak. Clone size is not always given. Where it is, it says once, few, many or a class for expanded clones.

cdr3_nt: TGTGCCAGCTCACCACCTGCGGGGGGGCACTATGAGCAGTTCTTC; cdr3_aa: CASSPPAGGHYEQFF; cdr3_length: 15; v_call: TRBV18; j_call: TRBJ2-1; d_call: TRBD2; clone_size: -
cdr3_nt: TGTGCCAGCAGTCCCCCTCTTAACAGGGGGCGCCGGGACACTGAAGCTTTCTTT; cdr3_aa: CASSPPLNRGRRDTEAFF; cdr3_length: 18; v_call: TRBV6-6; j_call: TRBJ1-1; d_call: TRBD1; clone_size: -
cdr3_nt: TGTGCCAGCAGCGTTAGCGGGGTGGGAGAGACCCAGTACTTC; cdr3_aa: CASSVSGVGETQYF; cdr3_length: 14; v_call: TRBV7-3; j_call: TRBJ2-5; d_call: TRBD2; clone_size: -
cdr3_nt: TGTGCCAGCAGTTACAGTCTAGCGGCCGGGGAGCTGTTTTTT; cdr3_aa: CASSYSLAAGELFF; cdr3_length: 14; v_call: TRBV6-5; j_call: TRBJ2-2; d_call: TRBD2; clone_size: -
cdr3_nt: TGTGCCAGCAGTTACGTGGGAGTTGGTGAAGCTTTCTTT; cdr3_aa: CASSYVGVGEAFF; cdr3_length: 13; v_call: TRBV6-5; j_call: TRBJ1-1; d_call: -; clone_size: -
cdr3_nt: TGCGCCAGCACCGACAGGACTAATGAAAAACTGTTTTTT; cdr3_aa: CASTDRTNEKLFF; cdr3_length: 13; v_call: TRBV5-1; j_call: TRBJ1-4; d_call: -; clone_size: -
cdr3_nt: TGTGCCAGCAGCTTTGGGGGCGTCGACACTGAAGCTTTCTTT; cdr3_aa: CASSFGGVDTEAFF; cdr3_length: 14; v_call: TRBV5-4; j_call: TRBJ1-1; d_call: -; clone_size: -
cdr3_nt: TGTGCCAGCAGCCCCTCCGGTTTAAGCACAGATACGCAGTATTTT; cdr3_aa: CASSPSGLSTDTQYF; cdr3_length: 15; v_call: TRBV4-2; j_call: TRBJ2-3; d_call: -; clone_size: -
cdr3_nt: TGTGCCAGCTTCCCGCTGCCCGACAGTTCCTACAATGAGCAGTTCTTC; cdr3_aa: CASFPLPDSSYNEQFF; cdr3_length: 16; v_call: TRBV18; j_call: TRBJ2-1; d_call: -; clone_size: -
cdr3_nt: TGCGCCAGCAGCTTGAACCCTGCCGGAGATACGCAGTATTTT; cdr3_aa: CASSLNPAGDTQYF; cdr3_length: 14; v_call: TRBV5-1; j_call: TRBJ2-3; d_call: -; clone_size: -
cdr3_nt: TGTGCCAGCAGGTTGACTAGCGGGGGCCCTAACGTCGGGGAGCTGTTTTTT; cdr3_aa: CASRLTSGGPNVGELFF; cdr3_length: 17; v_call: TRBV13; j_call: TRBJ2-2; d_call: TRBD2; clone_size: -
cdr3_nt: TGTGCCAGCAGCGTAGATAGCGGGGGCTCGTACAATGAGCAGTTCTTC; cdr3_aa: CASSVDSGGSYNEQFF; cdr3_length: 16; v_call: TRBV9; j_call: TRBJ2-1; d_call: TRBD2; clone_size: -
cdr3_nt: TGCGCCAGCACTCCGGAGGGGGACAGGAGTACCTACGAGCAGTACTTC; cdr3_aa: CASTPEGDRSTYEQYF; cdr3_length: 16; v_call: TRBV5-1; j_call: TRBJ2-7; d_call: TRBD1; clone_size: once
cdr3_nt: TGCGCCAGCAGCCTGGATCGCCCCAGTTTATATTTT; cdr3_aa: CASSLDRPSLYF; cdr3_length: 12; v_call: TRBV5-1; j_call: TRBJ2-3; d_call: -; clone_size: -
cdr3_nt: TGTGCCAGCAGTTTCACCCAAGCCCTAGAAGCTTTCTTT; cdr3_aa: CASSFTQALEAFF; cdr3_length: 13; v_call: TRBV28; j_call: TRBJ1-1; d_call: -; clone_size: -
cdr3_nt: TGTGCCAGCTCACCATCGCTTCTCCTAGCGGGGGAACATCACTTC; cdr3_aa: CASSPSLLLAGEHHF; cdr3_length: 15; v_call: TRBV18; j_call: TRBJ2-7; d_call: TRBD2; clone_size: -
cdr3_nt: TGTGCCAGCAGCTTGGTGGCAGGGGGACAAGAGACCCAGTACTTC; cdr3_aa: CASSLVAGGQETQYF; cdr3_length: 15; v_call: TRBV5-4; j_call: TRBJ2-5; d_call: TRBD1; clone_size: -
cdr3_nt: TGTGCCAGCAGCTTAGAACGGGACATCCGATATGGCTACACCTTC; cdr3_aa: CASSLERDIRYGYTF; cdr3_length: 15; v_call: TRBV11-2; j_call: TRBJ1-2; d_call: -; clone_size: -
cdr3_nt: TGTGCCAGCAGCTCGAGACAGATCAATGGCTACACCTTC; cdr3_aa: CASSSRQINGYTF; cdr3_length: 13; v_call: TRBV7-2; j_call: TRBJ1-2; d_call: -; clone_size: -
cdr3_nt: TGTGCCAGCAGCCCCACCCGTGGCAGGGAGCTGTTTTTT; cdr3_aa: CASSPTRGRELFF; cdr3_length: 13; v_call: TRBV11-3; j_call: TRBJ2-2; d_call: -; clone_size: -
cdr3_nt: TGTGCCAGCCGGGACAGGGGGCGCGAGCAGTACTTC; cdr3_aa: CASRDRGREQYF; cdr3_length: 12; v_call: TRBV19; j_call: TRBJ2-7; d_call: TRBD1; clone_size: few
cdr3_nt: TGTGCCAGCGGCGGGACAGGGGGTTTAAGGATGAGCACTGAAGCTTTCTTT; cdr3_aa: CASGGTGGLRMSTEAFF; cdr3_length: 17; v_call: TRBV27; j_call: TRBJ1-1; d_call: TRBD1; clone_size: once
cdr3_nt: TGCGCCAGCAGCTTAGACAGGGTTACCAATGAAAAACTGTTTTTT; cdr3_aa: CASSLDRVTNEKLFF; cdr3_length: 15; v_call: TRBV5-1; j_call: TRBJ1-4; d_call: TRBD1; clone_size: -
cdr3_nt: TGTGCCAGCAGCTTGGGCGGGGCAGGTAGGAATGAGCAGTTCTTC; cdr3_aa: CASSLGGAGRNEQFF; cdr3_length: 15; v_call: TRBV7-3; j_call: TRBJ2-1; d_call: -; clone_size: -